This T cell receptor (beta chain) was observed in a study of PD-L1 blockade in urothelial cancer (dated by TCRdb to the late 2010s). Regarding the research as a whole: Therapy was started in the mid-2010s for all patients, and atezolizumab 1,200 mg was administered intravenously every 3 weeks. An ECOG performance status of 0 or 1 was recorded for the patients, and 0 to 3 prior chemotherapy regimens had been received by the patients. Eight to ten patients achieved durable clinical benefit and approximately 20 did not. An exploratory multi-omic analysis was conducted of the somatic, immune and clinical correlates of response to PD-L1 blockade with atezolizumab in urothelial cancer. Blood samples were analyzed 3 weeks after the start of treatment (second dose) and 6 weeks after the start of treatment. Pretreatment blood TCR-seq was available for about 30 patients, at least one posttreatment blood collection was obtained for around 24 patients, and tumor TCR-seq was available for around 24 patients. TCR sequencing covered pretreatment tumor samples and matched, serially collected peripheral blood taken before and after atezolizumab treatment. In the same patients, pretreatment tumors underwent whole exome sequencing and RNA sequencing in addition to TCR sequencing. About 85% of the roughly 29 patients were males with bladder-origin urothelial cancer, and about two thirds of the roughly 30 reported a prior smoking history. A median of around 150,000 T cells and approximately 83,000 unique TCRs was obtained from blood samples, and a median clonality of 0.080 was observed. Durable clinical benefit was defined as a progression-free survival longer than 6 months, and TCR features were additionally tested against progression-free survival and overall survival.

The CDR3 contains 14 residues, cysteine and phenylalanine counted. Of the read, only the CDR3 DNA is kept; its 42 bases are in frame from base 1. Relative to germline, V is 5 bases shorter and J is 7 bases shorter, with 15 bases between their ends. According to the germline V gene (reference sequence), CDR1 reads LNHDA and CDR2 reads SQIVND. To estimate absolute template abundance from read counts, synthetic TCR analog templates were spiked into each PCR. The immunoSEQ assay was used to amplify TCRbeta CDR3 regions from genomic DNA with bias-controlled V and J gene primers. Sequencing of rearranged TCRbeta segments was performed at approximately 20X coverage. Per the original workflow: Sequencing errors were corrected by clustering and CDR3s were annotated against IMGT to assign V, D and J genes. Downstream analyses used only productive TCRbeta rearrangements and left out out-of-frame or stop-codon sequences. Clonality was computed as one minus Shannon entropy normalized by the log of the number of unique productive sequences. Clones differing between time points or between blood and tumor were identified by Fisher's exact test with Benjamini-Hochberg correction at adjusted p below 0.01. Here the immuneACCESS table is served through TCRdb, limited to in-frame sequences with V and J called. Missing clones are a known gap in these copies; in checked studies unresolved V genes cover under half, and the rest lacks a known reason. V, J and clone size reflect that table, while D and trimming were determined from the DNA. Across this sample there are 45,000 to 50,000 clones, with approximately 81% seen only once. The ten top clones hold over 8.5% of the sample.

The study at large found these results: Patients with durable benefit showed greater expansion of tumor-associated TCR clones in peripheral blood 3 weeks after starting treatment (n ≈ 21, p = 0.022). Because the sample size was small (n ≈ 29) and many exploratory analyses were performed, the results are intended to be hypothesis-generating. A pretreatment peripheral blood TCR clonality below the median was linked to improved progression-free and overall survival.

This clone appeared once. This clone's antigen is unknown. No much larger clonotype is one base removed from it; base qualities were not supplied. What this sample's time point label stands for: peripheral blood 6 weeks after treatment start. A total of around 30 patients with locally advanced or metastatic urothelial carcinoma, treated at Memorial Sloan Kettering on a trial protocol, made up the cohort. Peripheral blood mononuclear cells were collected pretreatment and during treatment, with between 1 and 8 total time points obtained per patient. The Qiagen DNeasy Blood extraction kit was used to purify genomic DNA from total PBMCs and from tumor samples. PBMCs were collected pretreatment and during treatment, and were isolated and stored as previously described.

The V and J segments used are TRBV19 and TRBJ1-5; the D segment could be TRBD1, given 5 matching bases. Source: PBMCs, taken around atezolizumab (anti-PD-L1) treatment. This TCR was sampled from a man aged 65-85 years with urothelial cancer. In nucleotide form, the sequence is TGTGCCAGTAGTGAACAGGCGGGACGGCAGCCCCAGCATTTT. This encodes CASSEQAGRQPQHF.